This TCR beta chain was observed in a study of early T cells in non-severe SARS-CoV-2 infection. Study summary: Sequencing input comprised bulk RNA from unsorted whole blood; chain pairing was not available. Study findings and constraints: Anti-spike CD8 responses were favored in VDJdb matching, and private and CD4 specificities were missed.

Molecules of cDNA were individually given unique molecular identifiers that were attached to them. One entry per CDR3 protein, called by TCRdb with MiXCR from the 5' RACE reads. The sample contains roughly 66,000 distinct CDR3 sequences, approximately 10% of which appear only once. Of note for this clonotype: Its matching antigen is unknown.

The CDR3 length is 10 residues. Germline CDR1 is DFQATT and CDR2 is SNEGSKA (reference sequence). The germline V and J ends were trimmed by 4 bases and 5 bases, with 5 bases remaining between them. The sequenced sample was whole blood. The rearrangement links TRBV20-1 to TRBJ1-2; D is perhaps TRBD1 (5 bases). This TCR derives from an adult who was a healthcare worker with PCR-confirmed SARS-CoV-2 infection or an uninfected control (not recorded which). DNA for the CDR3: TGCAGTGCTACAGGGTATGGCTACACCTTC. Translation: CSATGYGYTF.